These T cell receptor beta chains were read from a single sample in a study of T-cell memory formation after mild COVID-19. TCRdb independently ran MiXCR on the 5' RACE reads; one entry per CDR3 protein. The sample carries 260,000 or so distinct CDR3 sequences, 16% recorded once. The source material was PBMCs or a T cell subset sorted from them (not recorded which). The source of these receptors is a man aged 18 to 30 who had mild COVID-19 (a few samples of this study predate the infection). Cell type and time point are not known. The conserved cysteine and the conserved F or W are not part of the CDR3 here.

v_call cdr3_aa
TRBV6-4 ASSEGGGADTQY
TRBV12-3/TRBV12-4 ASSSNPGGLLYGYT
TRBV12-3/TRBV12-4 ASTLRGSQETQY
TRBV27 ASRHTNYGYT
TRBV28 ASSLGQVNNEQF
TRBV18 ASSRDRGGYNEQF
TRBV11-2 ASSSALGNEQF
TRBV19 ASRKGPDTQY
TRBV5-1 ASSLQRGAGNTEAF
TRBV7-6 ASSPGPEGTEAF
TRBV4-2 ASSQGSGGWNEQF
TRBV7-9 ASSPRDLEGETQY
TRBV4-3 ASSPRSGSSTDTQY